This passage covers 8 T cell receptor beta chains from one sample sequenced in a study of OX40 agonist ivuxolimab in advanced cancers. Data came from immunoSEQ multiplex PCR; TCRdb stores just in-frame clones and leaves some out. The sample carries roughly 110,000 clones, approximately 90% recorded once. Sequences were derived from CD4+ or CD8+ T cells sorted from blood, sampled in a trial of the OX40 agonist ivuxolimab. Receptors originate from an adult with an advanced solid tumor such as melanoma, head and neck, liver or kidney cancer.

The CDR3 here is CASSPRDQPQHF. The DNA of the CDR3 is TGTGCCAGCAGCCCTAGAGATCAGCCCCAGCATTTT. The chain combines TRBV7-2 with TRBJ1-5; no firm D call. The CDR3 has 12 amino acids. V lost 5 bases to trimming and J lost 5 bases, with 7 bases between them. Germline CDR1 and CDR2: SGHTA and FQGNSA.

The chain carries TRBV7-9 and TRBJ1-2; D might be TRBD1 (5 bases). V was pared by 5 bases and J by 9 bases, with 16 bases between. CDR1 and CDR2 (germline): SEHNR, FQNEAQ (reference sequence). The CDR3 sequence is 13 residues long. Here the CDR3 DNA reads TGTGCCAGCAGCCTGGACACGGAGGATCGCTACACCTTC. The encoded protein is CASSLDTEDRYTF.

This clone was seen only a few times. The chain uses TRBV11-3 and TRBJ2-1, with TRBD1 as a possible D gene (5 bases). CDR1 and CDR2 (germline): SGHNT, YENEEA. There are 14 residues in the CDR3. Deletions cut 4 bases from V and 0 bases from J, with 7 bases between. This CDR3 reads CASSSRDSYNEQFF. CDR3 DNA: TGTGCCAGCAGCTCCAGGGACTCCTACAATGAGCAGTTCTTC.

This chain links TRBV7-3 with TRBJ2-7, with a possible D match to TRBD1 (5 bases). This CDR3 comprises 14 residues. Per the germline V gene, CDR1 is SGHTA and CDR2 is FQGTGA. Trimming stripped 2 bases from V and 4 bases from J, with 12 bases between. CDR3 protein: CASSLSGLGYEQYF. CDR3 DNA: TGTGCCAGCAGCTTATCAGGGCTTGGGTACGAGCAGTACTTC.

V usage is TRBV11-3 and J usage is TRBJ2-3; the match to TRBD2 covers 7 bases. The V segment lost 1 base and the J segment 1 base; nucleotides outside the gene matches: 5. In germline, CDR1 is SGHNT, CDR2 YENEEA. CDR3 length equals 16 residues. CDR3 sequence: CASSLGVAGGTDTQYF. The CDR3 DNA sequence: TGTGCCAGCAGCTTAGGGGTAGCGGGCGGCACAGATACGCAGTATTTT. The full variable domain, in which reference TRBV11-3 and TRBJ2-3 provide the parts outside the CDR3, is EAGVVQSPRYKIIEKKQPVAFWCNPISGHNTLYWYLQNLGQGPELLIRYENEEAVDDSQLPKDRFSAERLKGVDSTLKIQPAELGDSAVYLCASSLGVAGGTDTQYFGPGTRLTVL.

The chain employs TRBV6-5 and TRBJ2-2; 8 bases are shared with TRBD2. This CDR3 region has 15 residues. V gave up 6 bases and J gave up 5 bases; unmatched junction bases: 8. Germline assignment: CDR1 MNHEY and CDR2 SVGAGI. DNA of the CDR3: TGTGCCAGCAGGAACACGGGAGGGCCTACCGGGGAGCTGTTTTTT. Translation gives CASRNTGGPTGELFF.

The chain uses TRBV19 and TRBJ2-3; TRBD1 or TRBD2 may be the D gene (5 bases each). V was pared by 3 bases and J by 1 base, with 11 bases between. The CDR3 length is 15 residues. CDR1 and CDR2 from the germline V gene are LNHDA and SQIVND (reference sequence). CDR3 coding DNA: TGTGCCAGTAGTATCAGGGACGGACGCACAGATACGCAGTATTTT. Translation: CASSIRDGRTDTQYF.

The rearrangement links TRBV5-1 to TRBJ1-3; D is ambiguous. The germline gives CDR1 SGHRS, CDR2 YFSETQ. CDR3 length: 14 residues. Trimming took off 0 bases at V and 2 bases at J, with 6 bases between the two ends. CDR3 residues: CASSLVGTGNTIYF. Here the CDR3 DNA reads TGCGCCAGCAGCTTGGTGGGGACTGGAAACACCATATATTTT.